Each of the 30 T cell receptor beta chains below was sequenced from the same sample in a study of neoadjuvant anti-PD-1 for oral cavity cancer. Sequenced by immunoSEQ multiplex PCR; TCRdb stores in-frame clones only, minus some. The sample holds more than 13,000 clones, approximately 70% seen once. The source was PBMCs, collected before nivolumab (anti-PD-1) treatment. The receptors shown here come from a person aged 35 to 85 with oral cavity squamous cell carcinoma.

On this clone itself: The same CDR3 is also encoded by other DNA sequences in this sample. V usage is TRBV10-3 and J usage is TRBJ2-7, with D hard to call. The germline gives CDR1 ENHRY, CDR2 SYGVKD. The CDR3 has 12 residues. V lost 2 bases and J lost 2, with 4 bases in between. CDR3 in amino acids: CAISEVAYEQYF. In nucleotides, the CDR3 is TGTGCCATCAGTGAGGTGGCCTACGAGCAGTACTTC.

This clone turned up a few times. This chain connects TRBV2 to TRBJ2-7, with D perhaps TRBD1 (5 bases). Germline V gene sequence: CDR1 SNHLY, CDR2 FYNNEI. Trimming pared 3 bases from V and 2 bases from J, leaving 11 bases between. This CDR3 has 14 residues. The CDR3 sequence is CASSEQGETYEQYF. DNA of the CDR3: TGTGCCAGCAGTGAGCAGGGCGAGACCTACGAGCAGTACTTC.

The V gene is TRBV19, the J gene TRBJ1-1; D is possibly TRBD1 (5 bases). The ends were cut back, 4 bases at V and 7 bases at J, with 10 bases in the middle. Germline-derived CDR1 and CDR2 are LNHDA and SQIVND (reference sequence). This CDR3 comprises 12 residues. CDR3 residues: CASSTRQNEAFF. In DNA, the CDR3 is TGTGCCAGTAGTACACGACAGAATGAAGCTTTCTTT.

V gene TRBV6-1 combines with J gene TRBJ1-2; 7 bases agree with TRBD1. The CDR3 sequence is 15 residues long. Per the germline V gene, CDR1 is MNHNS and CDR2 is SASEGT. The ends lost 3 bases at V and 5 bases at J; junction bases unmatched: 9. CDR3 protein: CASSDNTGAGYGYTF. In DNA form, the CDR3 reads TGTGCCAGCAGTGATAATACAGGGGCCGGTTATGGCTACACCTTC.

This chain uses TRBV6-5 with TRBJ2-7, with D unresolved. Germline V gives CDR1 MNHEY, CDR2 SVGAGI. This CDR3 is 14 amino acids long. V gave up 0 bases and J gave up 6 bases, with 12 bases separating them. CDR3 nucleotides: TGTGCCAGCAGTTACTCGACGGGCTTCGTCGAGCAGTACTTC. Its protein is CASSYSTGFVEQYF.

In its sample, this clone is medium-sized. This chain connects TRBV7-9 to TRBJ2-1, with 7 bases fitting TRBD1. Germline CDR1 SEHNR, CDR2 FQNEAQ (reference sequence). The CDR3 extends over 15 amino acids. V gave up 2 bases and J gave up 3 bases; unmatched junction bases: 4. The CDR3 bases are TGTGCCAGCAGCTTAACGCAGGGGGACTACAATGAGCAGTTCTTC. It codes for CASSLTQGDYNEQFF.

The chain joins TRBV11-2 to TRBJ2-3; 16 positions agree with TRBD2. The CDR3 totals 16 residues. Germline CDR1 reads SGHAT; CDR2 reads FQNNGV. Germline trimming cut 3 bases from V and 6 bases from J; bases unmatched to any gene: 3. CDR3 in amino acids: CASSLGTSGRGDTQYF. For the CDR3, the DNA is TGTGCCAGCAGCTTGGGGACTAGCGGGAGGGGCGATACGCAGTATTTT.

This clone has a single count. J is TRBJ1-1 and V is TRBV2; 9 nucleotides match TRBD1. This CDR3 spans 15 amino acids. Germline lookup yields CDR1 SNHLY and CDR2 FYNNEI. V was pared by 5 bases and J by 2 bases, with 6 bases of the junction left unmatched. The CDR3 DNA reads TGTGCCAGCAGTCCACGGACAGGGGAAAACACTGAAGCTTTCTTT. As protein: CASSPRTGENTEAFF.

The rearrangement joins TRBV19 to TRBJ1-2; D possibly corresponds to TRBD1 (5 bases). This CDR3 contains 15 residues. The germline V gene has CDR1 LNHDA and CDR2 SQIVND (reference sequence). Trimming stripped 5 bases from V and 4 bases from J, with 17 bases between. The CDR3 loop reads CASSPPPFQGYGYTF. CDR3 sequence (DNA): TGTGCCAGTAGTCCCCCCCCCTTCCAGGGCTATGGCTACACCTTC. Variable domain in full (rest from reference TRBV19 and TRBJ1-2): DGGITQSPKYLFRKEGQNVTLSCEQNLNHDAMYWYRQDPGQGLRLIYYSQIVNDFQKGDIAEGYSVSREKKESFPLTVTSAQKNPTAFYLCASSPPPFQGYGYTFGSGTRLTVV.

The chain carries TRBV4-1 and TRBJ1-4, with D hard to call. The CDR3 is 18 amino acids. Trimming shortened V by 0 bases and J by 3 bases, and 17 bases separated the two germline ends. The germline gives CDR1 MGHRA, CDR2 YSYEKL. The CDR3 is CASSQDLGSGIANEKLFF. CDR3 nucleotides: TGCGCCAGCAGCCAAGATCTCGGCAGTGGAATAGCTAATGAAAAACTGTTTTTT.

The chain combines TRBV5-8 with TRBJ1-2; 9 nucleotides align to TRBD1. This CDR3 contains 17 residues. The germline V gene has CDR1 SGHTS and CDR2 YDEGEE. Trimming removed 1 base from V and 0 bases from J; junction bases left unmatched: 7. The CDR3 nucleotides are TGTGCCAGCAGCTTGATGGACAGGGGCTTAGCTAACTATGGCTACACCTTC. As protein: CASSLMDRGLANYGYTF.

As for this clone: One junction end does not reproduce the germline sequence, and a read error may be involved. The DNA for the CDR3 is TGCGCCAGCAGTGGGACCAACGTCCTGACTTTC. It codes for CASSGTNVLTF. The chain has TRBV10-2 and TRBJ2-6; no definite D call. The germline CDR1 and CDR2 sequences are WSHSY and SAAADI. This CDR3 is 11 amino acids long.

The chain combines TRBV5-4 with TRBJ2-1; 10 bases align to TRBD2. Germline assignment: CDR1 SGHNT and CDR2 YYREEE (reference sequence). V gave up 4 bases and J gave up 1 base; unmatched junction bases: 11. The CDR3 contains 18 residues. The CDR3 here is CASSQGLAVLPSYNEQFF. The CDR3 coding sequence is TGTGCCAGCAGCCAAGGACTAGCGGTTCTCCCTTCCTACAATGAGCAGTTCTTC.

This rearrangement joins TRBV6-4 to TRBJ2-1, with D perhaps matching TRBD2 (6 bases). This CDR3 has 14 amino acids. Germline values: CDR1 MRHNA, CDR2 SNTAGT. V was pared by 6 bases and J by 8 bases, with 17 bases between. The CDR3 sequence is CASREEGGMDEQFF. CDR3 sequence (DNA): TGTGCCAGCAGGGAGGAAGGAGGGATGGATGAGCAGTTCTTC.

J is TRBJ2-3 and V is TRBV9; 8 bases align to TRBD1. The CDR3 totals 15 residues. V lost 0 bases to trimming and J lost 7 bases; unmatched junction nucleotides: 7. Looked up from germline, CDR1 is SGDLS and CDR2 is YYNGEE. This CDR3 reads CASSVGQGPANTQYF. The CDR3 DNA is TGTGCCAGCAGCGTAGGACAGGGGCCCGCTAATACGCAGTATTTT. Together with reference TRBV9 and TRBJ2-3, the CDR3 gives the full variable domain: DSGVTQTPKHLITATGQRVTLRCSPRSGDLSVYWYQQSLDQGLQFLIQYYNGEERAKGNILERFSAQQFPDLHSELNLSSLELGDSALYFCASSVGQGPANTQYFGPGTRLTVL.

The chain couples TRBV6-1 to TRBJ2-2; perhaps D is TRBD1 or TRBD2 (5 bases each). Trimming pared 2 bases from V and 3 bases from J, leaving 10 bases between. Germline CDR1 and CDR2: MNHNS and SASEGT. This CDR3 has 15 amino acids. CDR3 in amino acids: CASSERGADTGELFF. CDR3 DNA: TGTGCCAGCAGTGAACGAGGGGCGGACACCGGGGAGCTGTTTTTT.

The chain couples TRBV18 to TRBJ1-1; D perhaps matches TRBD1 (5 bases). Germline CDR1 and CDR2: KGHSH and LQKENI. The V and J ends lost 9 bases and 6 bases respectively, with 11 bases between them. The CDR3 extends over 11 amino acids. The CDR3: CASGGTAEAFF. CDR3 nucleotides: TGTGCCAGTGGGGGGACCGCTGAAGCTTTCTTT.

About this clone itself: This sample includes further DNA sequences coding for the same CDR3. This rearrangement joins TRBV5-1 to TRBJ2-1; D assignment may be TRBD1 or TRBD2 (5 bases each). The germline V gene encodes CDR1 SGHRS and CDR2 YFSETQ. V was trimmed by 0 bases and J by 7 bases, leaving 5 bases between them. This CDR3 region has 12 residues. The DNA for the CDR3 is TGCGCCAGCAGCTTGGGGGGGAATGAGCAGTTCTTC. It yields the protein CASSLGGNEQFF.

The chain joins TRBV5-6 to TRBJ2-7, with no clear D. V was trimmed by 1 base and J by 0 bases, leaving 8 bases between them. The CDR3 runs to 14 residues. CDR1 is SGHDT and CDR2 is YYEEEE in the germline V gene. CDR3: CASSLSEASYEQYF. CDR3 DNA: TGTGCCAGCAGCTTGTCAGAGGCCTCCTACGAGCAGTACTTC. Drawing the rest from reference TRBV5-6 and TRBJ2-7, the complete variable domain is DAGVTQSPTHLIKTRGQQVTLRCSPKSGHDTVSWYQQALGQGPQFIFQYYEEEERQRGNFPDRFSGHQFPNYSSELNVNALLLGDSALYLCASSLSEASYEQYFGPGTRLTVT.

The chain couples TRBV9 to TRBJ2-1, with 12 positions matching TRBD2. V gave up 2 bases and J gave up 10 bases; unmatched junction bases: 10. Germline CDR1 and CDR2: SGDLS and YYNGEE. There are 16 residues in the CDR3. CDR3 amino acids: CASSVLGTSGGREQFF. The CDR3 DNA reads TGTGCCAGCAGCGTCCTGGGCACTAGCGGGGGGAGGGAGCAGTTCTTC.

The chain couples TRBV5-6 to TRBJ1-2, with D perhaps matching TRBD1 (6 bases). Looked up from germline, CDR1 is SGHDT and CDR2 is YYEEEE. The CDR3 runs to 15 residues. Trimming took 1 base from V and 2 from J, leaving 12 bases between them. CDR3 DNA sequence: TGTGCCAGCAGCTTGATAGGGGGTGGAAACTATGGCTACACCTTC. It translates to CASSLIGGGNYGYTF.

The V call is TRBV7-6, the J call TRBJ1-3; a weak D match, TRBD1 (5 bases). This CDR3 comprises 14 residues. Per germline, CDR1 SGHVS and CDR2 FNYEAQ. V was pared by 5 bases and J by 0 bases, with 8 bases between. CDR3 sequence (DNA): TGTGCCAGCAGCGCAGGGTACTCTGGAAACACCATATATTTT. This sequence encodes CASSAGYSGNTIYF.

CDR3 sequence: CASSSPTDTYTF. Here the CDR3 DNA reads TGTGCCAGCAGCTCCCCGACAGACACCTACACCTTC. The chain couples TRBV5-8 to TRBJ1-2, with D maybe TRBD1 (5 bases). The CDR3 has 12 amino acids. V lost 3 bases and J lost 10, with 13 bases in between. CDR1 is SGHTS, CDR2 YDEGEE, per germline.

The chain carries TRBV7-2 and TRBJ2-3; D may be TRBD1 (5 bases). The CDR3 has 14 residues. Germline values: CDR1 SGHTA, CDR2 FQGNSA. With 1 base removed from V and 2 bases from J, the gap between germline ends came to 7 bases. The CDR3 DNA is TGTGCCAGCAGCTTAGGACAGCCCACAGATACGCAGTATTTT. Encoded protein: CASSLGQPTDTQYF.

V usage is TRBV5-6 and J usage is TRBJ1-5; D gene unclear. Trimming took 6 bases from V and 1 from J, leaving 17 bases between them. CDR3 length: 16 residues. Germline-derived CDR1 and CDR2 are SGHDT and YYEEEE. In DNA, the CDR3 is TGTGCCAGCACTAATCGAAGGGTGGACAGCAATCAGCCCCAGCATTTT. Its protein product is CASTNRRVDSNQPQHF. The complete variable domain, with remaining parts taken from reference TRBV5-6 and TRBJ1-5, reads DAGVTQSPTHLIKTRGQQVTLRCSPKSGHDTVSWYQQALGQGPQFIFQYYEEEERQRGNFPDRFSGHQFPNYSSELNVNALLLGDSALYLCASTNRRVDSNQPQHFGDGTRLSIL.

This clone was observed a few times. The rearrangement joins TRBV4-2 to TRBJ1-1; 7 bases line up with TRBD1. Germline CDR1 is LGHNA and CDR2 is YNFKEQ. Germline trimming cut 0 bases from V and 4 bases from J; bases unmatched to any gene: 2. This CDR3 has 14 residues. The CDR3 loop is CASSQDSGGTEAFF. The CDR3 nucleotides read TGTGCCAGCAGCCAAGACTCAGGGGGCACTGAAGCTTTCTTT.

The V gene is TRBV27, the J gene TRBJ1-1; 8 bases match TRBD1. V dropped 4 bases and J dropped 7; count of bases not matched to a gene: 11. Germline lookup yields CDR1 MNHEY and CDR2 SMNVEV (reference sequence). This CDR3 region has 15 residues. CDR3 DNA: TGTGCCAGCAGTTCTTTCACAGGGGGGACGGGTGAAGCTTTCTTT. It specifies CASSSFTGGTGEAFF.

The genes are TRBV10-2 and TRBJ2-6, with a tentative D call TRBD1 (5 bases). Trimming shortened V by 4 bases and J by 0 bases, and 13 bases separated the two germline ends. This CDR3 is 17 amino acids long. Germline V gives CDR1 WSHSY, CDR2 SAAADI. This CDR3 reads CASSGGRVGSGANVLTF. In DNA form, the CDR3 reads TGCGCCAGCAGTGGGGGCCGGGTTGGCTCTGGGGCCAACGTCCTGACTTTC.

V usage is TRBV11-2 and J usage is TRBJ2-2; D is undetermined. The CDR3 has 14 residues. Deletions cut 5 bases from V and 6 bases from J, with 13 bases between. From germline, CDR1 is SGHAT and CDR2 FQNNGV. The CDR3 DNA follows: TGTGCCAGCAGCCCTGCGGTGTCACCCGGGGAGCTGTTTTTT. Amino acids: CASSPAVSPGELFF.

This clone occurred once. The rearrangement links TRBV29-1 to TRBJ2-5; perhaps TRBD2 as D (5 bases). Trimming cost V 3 bases and J 2 bases, with 13 bases left between them. Germline CDR1 reads SQVTM; CDR2 reads ANQGSEA. The CDR3 loop spans 14 amino acids. CDR3 nucleotide sequence: TGCAGCGTTGAGGAGTGGACTGCTCAAGAGACCCAGTACTTC. Its protein product is CSVEEWTAQETQYF.